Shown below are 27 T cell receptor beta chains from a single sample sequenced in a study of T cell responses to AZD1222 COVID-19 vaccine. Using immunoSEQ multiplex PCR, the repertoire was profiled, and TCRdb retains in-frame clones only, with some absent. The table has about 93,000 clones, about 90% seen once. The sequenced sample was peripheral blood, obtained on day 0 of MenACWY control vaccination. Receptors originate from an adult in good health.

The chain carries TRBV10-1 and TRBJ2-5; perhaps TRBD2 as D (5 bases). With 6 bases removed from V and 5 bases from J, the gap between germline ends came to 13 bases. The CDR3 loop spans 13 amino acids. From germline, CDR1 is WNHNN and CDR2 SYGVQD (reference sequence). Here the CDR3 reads CASSRVAQETQYF. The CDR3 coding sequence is TGCGCCAGCAGCCGGGTAGCGCAGGAGACCCAGTACTTC.

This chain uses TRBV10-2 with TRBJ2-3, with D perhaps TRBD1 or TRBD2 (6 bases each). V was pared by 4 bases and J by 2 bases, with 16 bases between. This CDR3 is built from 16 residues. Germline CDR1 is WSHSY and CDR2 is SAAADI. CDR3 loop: CASSVQGTLYTDTQYF. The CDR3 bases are TGCGCCAGCAGTGTTCAGGGGACTCTCTACACAGATACGCAGTATTTT.

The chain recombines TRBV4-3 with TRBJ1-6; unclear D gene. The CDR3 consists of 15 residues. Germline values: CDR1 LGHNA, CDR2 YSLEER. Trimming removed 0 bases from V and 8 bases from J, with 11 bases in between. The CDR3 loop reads CASSQDGNVDSPLHF. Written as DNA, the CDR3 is TGCGCCAGCAGCCAAGACGGGAATGTGGATTCACCCCTCCACTTT.

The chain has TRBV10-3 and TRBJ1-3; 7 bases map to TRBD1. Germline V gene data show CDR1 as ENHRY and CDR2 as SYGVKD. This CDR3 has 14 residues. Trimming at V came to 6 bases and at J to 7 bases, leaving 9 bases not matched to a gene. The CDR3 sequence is CAISPGTERNTIYF. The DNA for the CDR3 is TGTGCCATCAGCCCCGGGACAGAGAGGAACACCATATATTTT.

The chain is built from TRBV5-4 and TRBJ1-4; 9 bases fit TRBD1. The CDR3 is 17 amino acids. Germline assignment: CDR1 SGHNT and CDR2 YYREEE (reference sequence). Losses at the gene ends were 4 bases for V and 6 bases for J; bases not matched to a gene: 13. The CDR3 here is CASSLAPGQGSYEKLFF. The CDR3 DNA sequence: TGTGCCAGCAGCCTGGCCCCGGGACAGGGCTCATATGAAAAACTGTTTTTT.

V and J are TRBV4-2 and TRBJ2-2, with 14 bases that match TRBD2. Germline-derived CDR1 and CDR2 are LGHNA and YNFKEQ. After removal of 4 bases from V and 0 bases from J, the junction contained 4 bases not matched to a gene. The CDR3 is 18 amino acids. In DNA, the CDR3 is TGTGCCAGCAGCCGGGAGACTAGCGGGGGGGCGAACACCGGGGAGCTGTTTTTT. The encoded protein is CASSRETSGGANTGELFF.

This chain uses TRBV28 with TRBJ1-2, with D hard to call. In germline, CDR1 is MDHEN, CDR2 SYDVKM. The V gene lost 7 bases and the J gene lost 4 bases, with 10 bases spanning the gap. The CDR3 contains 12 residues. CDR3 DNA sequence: TGTGCCAGCACCCCAGGCAGCTATGGCTACACCTTC. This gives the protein CASTPGSYGYTF.

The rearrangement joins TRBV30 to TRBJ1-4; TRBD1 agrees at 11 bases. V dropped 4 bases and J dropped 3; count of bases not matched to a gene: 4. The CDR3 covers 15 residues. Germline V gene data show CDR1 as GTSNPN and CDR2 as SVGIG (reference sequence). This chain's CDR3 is CAWTGQGVPNEKLFF. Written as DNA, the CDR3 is TGTGCCTGGACGGGACAGGGGGTCCCTAATGAAAAACTGTTTTTT.

CDR3 in DNA: TGTGCCAGCAGCTTACCTAGCGGGGGGGCATCGCAGTATTTT. Its translation: CASSLPSGGASQYF. The chain recombines TRBV7-2 with TRBJ2-3; 12 positions agree with TRBD2. The CDR3 extends over 14 amino acids. CDR1 SGHTA and CDR2 FQGNSA come from the germline V gene. Unmatched junction bases numbered 4, after V lost 2 bases and J lost 10 bases.

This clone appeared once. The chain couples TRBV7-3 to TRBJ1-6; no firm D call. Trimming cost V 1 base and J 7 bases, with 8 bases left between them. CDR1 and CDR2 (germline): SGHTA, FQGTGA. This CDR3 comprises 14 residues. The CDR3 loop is CASSLKPENSPLHF. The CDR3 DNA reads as TGTGCCAGCAGCTTAAAACCGGAAAATTCACCCCTCCACTTT.

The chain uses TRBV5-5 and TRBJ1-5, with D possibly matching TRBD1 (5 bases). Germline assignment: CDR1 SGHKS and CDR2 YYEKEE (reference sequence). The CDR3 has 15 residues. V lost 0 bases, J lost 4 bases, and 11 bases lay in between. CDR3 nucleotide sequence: TGTGCCAGCAGCTTGGCCGGGGGGATGAATCAGCCCCAGCATTTT. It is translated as CASSLAGGMNQPQHF.

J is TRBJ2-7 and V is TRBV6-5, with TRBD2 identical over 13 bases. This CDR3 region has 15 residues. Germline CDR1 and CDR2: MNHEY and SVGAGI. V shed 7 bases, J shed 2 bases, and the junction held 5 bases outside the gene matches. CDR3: CASIRGTSGAYEQYF. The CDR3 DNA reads TGTGCCAGCATCAGAGGGACTAGCGGGGCCTACGAGCAGTACTTC.

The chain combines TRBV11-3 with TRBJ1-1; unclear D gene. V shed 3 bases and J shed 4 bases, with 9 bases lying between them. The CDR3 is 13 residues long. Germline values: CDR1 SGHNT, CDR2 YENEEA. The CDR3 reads CASSFGVVTEAFF. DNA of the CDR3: TGTGCCAGCAGCTTTGGCGTCGTCACTGAAGCTTTCTTT.

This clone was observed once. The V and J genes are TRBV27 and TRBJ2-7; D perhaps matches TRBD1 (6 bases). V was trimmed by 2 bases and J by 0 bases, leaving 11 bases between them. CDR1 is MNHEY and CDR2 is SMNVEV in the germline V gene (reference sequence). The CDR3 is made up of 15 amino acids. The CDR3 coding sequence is TGTGCCAGCAGTTTAAGAGGGGGTAACTCCTACGAGCAGTACTTC. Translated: CASSLRGGNSYEQYF.

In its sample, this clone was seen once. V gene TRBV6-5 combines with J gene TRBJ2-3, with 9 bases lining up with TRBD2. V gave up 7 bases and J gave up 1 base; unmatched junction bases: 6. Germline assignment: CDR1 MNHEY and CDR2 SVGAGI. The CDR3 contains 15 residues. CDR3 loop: CASTHSSGGTDTQYF. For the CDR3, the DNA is TGTGCCAGCACACACTCTAGCGGGGGCACAGATACGCAGTATTTT.

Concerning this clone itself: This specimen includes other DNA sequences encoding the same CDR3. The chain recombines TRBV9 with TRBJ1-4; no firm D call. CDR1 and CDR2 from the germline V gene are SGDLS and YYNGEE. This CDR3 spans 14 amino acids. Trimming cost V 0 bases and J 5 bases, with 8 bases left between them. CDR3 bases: TGTGCCAGCAGCGTAGGAGGGAGGAATGAAAAACTGTTTTTT. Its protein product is CASSVGGRNEKLFF.

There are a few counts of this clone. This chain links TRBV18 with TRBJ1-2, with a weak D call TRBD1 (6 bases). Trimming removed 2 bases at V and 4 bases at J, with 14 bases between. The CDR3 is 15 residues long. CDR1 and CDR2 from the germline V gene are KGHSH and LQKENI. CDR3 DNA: TGTGCCAGCTCACCAGTCGTTGGGGGCATCTATGGCTACACCTTC. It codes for CASSPVVGGIYGYTF.

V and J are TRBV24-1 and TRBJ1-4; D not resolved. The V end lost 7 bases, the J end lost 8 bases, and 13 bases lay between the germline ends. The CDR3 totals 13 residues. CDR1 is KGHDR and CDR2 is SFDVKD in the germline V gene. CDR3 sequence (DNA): TGTGCCACCAGACGGAGGGAACGGGAAAAACTGTTTTTT. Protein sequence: CATRRREREKLFF.

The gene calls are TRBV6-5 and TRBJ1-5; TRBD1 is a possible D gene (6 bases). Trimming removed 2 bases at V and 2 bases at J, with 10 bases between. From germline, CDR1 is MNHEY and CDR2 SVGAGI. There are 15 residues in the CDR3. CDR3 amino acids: CASSYGGGGNQPQHF. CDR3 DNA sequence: TGTGCCAGCAGTTACGGGGGGGGCGGCAATCAGCCCCAGCATTTT.

The CDR3 nucleotides are TGTGCCAGCAGCTTAGTCGGGAAGGGAGGCATTCAGTACTTC. Translation: CASSLVGKGGIQYF. This rearrangement joins TRBV7-9 to TRBJ2-4; D may be TRBD2 (6 bases). Germline V gene lookup returns CDR1 SEHNR and CDR2 FQNEAQ (reference sequence). This CDR3 is 14 amino acids long. V lost 1 base and J 9 bases, leaving 13 bases between the germline ends. Combining the CDR3 with reference TRBV7-9 and TRBJ2-4 gives the whole variable domain DTGVSQNPRHKITKRGQNVTFRCDPISEHNRLYWYRQTLGQGPEFLTYFQNEAQLEKSRLLSDRFSAERPKGSFSTLEIQRTEQGDSAMYLCASSLVGKGGIQYFGAGTRLSVL.

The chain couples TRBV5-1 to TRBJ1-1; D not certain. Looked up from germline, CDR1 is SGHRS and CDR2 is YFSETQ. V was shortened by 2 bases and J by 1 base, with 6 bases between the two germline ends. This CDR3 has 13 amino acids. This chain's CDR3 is CASSFLRNTEAFF. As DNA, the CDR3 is TGCGCCAGCAGCTTTCTGAGGAACACTGAAGCTTTCTTT. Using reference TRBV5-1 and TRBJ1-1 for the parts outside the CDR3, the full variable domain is KAGVTQTPRYLIKTRGQQVTLSCSPISGHRSVSWYQQTPGQGLQFLFEYFSETQRNKGNFPGRFSGRQFSNSRSEMNVSTLELGDSALYLCASSFLRNTEAFFGQGTRLTVV.

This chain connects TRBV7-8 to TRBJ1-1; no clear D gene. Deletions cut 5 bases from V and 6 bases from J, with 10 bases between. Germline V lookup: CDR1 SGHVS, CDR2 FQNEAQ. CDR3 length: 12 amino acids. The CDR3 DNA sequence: TGTGCCAGCAGCCGGGGTGGTTCTGAAGCTTTCTTT. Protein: CASSRGGSEAFF.

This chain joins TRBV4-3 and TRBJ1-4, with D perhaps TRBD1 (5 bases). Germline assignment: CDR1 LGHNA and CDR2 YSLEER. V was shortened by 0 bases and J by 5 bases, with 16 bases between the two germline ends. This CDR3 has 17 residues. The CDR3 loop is CASSQDLGRELNEKLFF. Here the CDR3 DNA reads TGCGCCAGCAGCCAAGATCTTGGCAGGGAATTAAATGAAAAACTGTTTTTT.

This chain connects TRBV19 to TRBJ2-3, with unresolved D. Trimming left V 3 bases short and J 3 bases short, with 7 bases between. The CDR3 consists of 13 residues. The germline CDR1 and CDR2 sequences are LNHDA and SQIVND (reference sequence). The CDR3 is CASSIGRTDTQYF. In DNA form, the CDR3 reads TGTGCCAGTAGTATCGGCAGAACAGATACGCAGTATTTT.

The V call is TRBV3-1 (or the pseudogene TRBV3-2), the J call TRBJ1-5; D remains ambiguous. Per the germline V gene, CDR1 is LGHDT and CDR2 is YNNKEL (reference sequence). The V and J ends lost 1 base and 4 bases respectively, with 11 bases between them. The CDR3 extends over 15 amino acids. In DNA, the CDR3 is TGTGCCAGCAGCCAAGGGACCGGGGAAAATCAGCCCCAGCATTTT. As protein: CASSQGTGENQPQHF.

This CDR3 reads CASSFSSGGAETQYF. The CDR3 DNA reads as TGTGCCAGCAGTTTTTCTAGCGGGGGGGCAGAGACCCAGTACTTC. This chain links TRBV27 with TRBJ2-5; 12 nucleotides agree with TRBD2. J gave up 4 bases and V 3 bases, and 3 bases lay outside the gene matches. The CDR3 loop spans 15 amino acids. Germline CDR1 reads MNHEY; CDR2 reads SMNVEV (reference sequence).

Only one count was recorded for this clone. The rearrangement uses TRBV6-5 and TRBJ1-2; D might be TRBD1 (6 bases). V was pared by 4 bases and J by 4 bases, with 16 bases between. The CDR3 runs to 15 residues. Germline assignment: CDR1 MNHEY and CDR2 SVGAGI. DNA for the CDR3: TGTGCCAGCAGTTTCACGACAGGTACAATCTATGGCTACACCTTC. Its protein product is CASSFTTGTIYGYTF.